This is a list of T cell receptor beta chains from one sample in a study of blood T cells in healthy people across ages. Each CDR3 protein is one row after TCRdb ran MiXCR on the 5' RACE reads. Of nearly 800,000 distinct CDR3 sequences in the sample, roughly 25% are singletons; the top ten hold roughly 3.8%. These same data were also listed under a study on T cells of mothers and their children.

Sample: blood. All receptors come from a boy between 10 and 17 years old in good health. Each CDR3 is given with its conserved first and last residue. D genes are given only for firm matches. The size field is filled for only some rows; it gives once, few, many or a size class.

cdr3_length | j_call | d_call | v_call | clone_size | cdr3_nt | cdr3_aa
13 | TRBJ2-5 | . | TRBV7-2 | many | TGTGCCAGCAGCCCCCCTGGAGAAGAGACCCAGTACTTC | CASSPPGEETQYF
13 | TRBJ2-1 | . | TRBV4-3 | few | TGCGCCAGCAGCCAAGATCGGGATGATGAGCAGTTCTTC | CASSQDRDDEQFF
14 | TRBJ2-2 | . | TRBV7-9 | . | TGTGCCAGCAGCTTAGCGGAATGGACCGGGGAGCTGTTTTTT | CASSLAEWTGELFF
16 | TRBJ1-1 | . | TRBV20-1 | few | TGCAGTGCTCCAGGGAAAGCACAATATATGGGTACTGAAGCTTTCTTT | CSAPGKAQYMGTEAFF
16 | TRBJ2-7 | . | TRBV28 | . | TGTGCCAGCAGTTTTCCCTCGACAGGCGGTACGTACGAGCAGTACTTC | CASSFPSTGGTYEQYF
19 | TRBJ1-6 | . | TRBV28 | . | TGTGCCAGCAGATCCCCCTCCGCGGGGAGGGACTACCGCAATTCACCCCTCCACTTT | CASRSPSAGRDYRNSPLHF
15 | TRBJ2-5 | TRBD1 | TRBV6-6 | . | TGTGCCAGCAGATGGGACAGGGGGAGCGAAGAGACCCAGTACTTC | CASRWDRGSEETQYF
12 | TRBJ2-7 | . | TRBV7-2 | many | TGTGCCAGCAGCTTTACAGCTTACGAGCAGTACTTC | CASSFTAYEQYF
16 | TRBJ2-1 | . | TRBV29-1 | few | TGCAGCGTTGATGGTAGCGTCCCGAGCTCCTACAATGAGCAGTTCTTC | CSVDGSVPSSYNEQFF
17 | TRBJ2-3 | . | TRBV20-1 | . | TGCAGTGCTAGAGATCCCCACTTAATCGGTAGCACAGATACGCAGTATTTT | CSARDPHLIGSTDTQYF
16 | TRBJ1-4 | . | TRBV7-2 | few | TGTGCCAGCAGCCCCTGGGGGGACGGGACTAATGAAAAACTGTTTTTT | CASSPWGDGTNEKLFF
16 | TRBJ1-1 | . | TRBV6-1 | . | TGTGCCAGCAGTGAAGCGACGGTCGGAGGAAGAACTGAAGCTTTCTTT | CASSEATVGGRTEAFF
16 | TRBJ2-1 | TRBD1 | TRBV30 | . | TGTGCCTGGGAAGGACAGGGCTTGAGCTCCTACAATGAGCAGTTCTTC | CAWEGQGLSSYNEQFF
13 | TRBJ2-1 | . | TRBV12-3/TRBV12-4 | few | TGTGCCAGCAGGGAGACAGGCTACAATGAGCAGTTCTTC | CASRETGYNEQFF
15 | TRBJ1-1 | . | TRBV16 | . | TGTGCCAGCAGCCATCCGGCCAGGCGGCCCACTGAAGCTTTCTTT | CASSHPARRPTEAFF
13 | TRBJ2-7 | TRBD1 | TRBV10-3 | . | TGTGCCGTCTCCGGGACAGGGGAGCGCGAGCAGTACTTC | CAVSGTGEREQYF
14 | TRBJ2-7 | TRBD2 | TRBV19 | . | TGTGCCAGTAAGCCAGCGGGAGGGGGCTACGAGCAGTACTTC | CASKPAGGGYEQYF
13 | TRBJ2-1 | TRBD1 | TRBV7-9 | . | TGTGCCAGCAGGCCGCAGGGGGCCGATGAGCAGTTCTTC | CASRPQGADEQFF
15 | TRBJ2-7 | . | TRBV19 | . | TGTGCCAGTAGTAGTCCAGGGTTGGTCTTTAGCGAGCAGTACTTC | CASSSPGLVFSEQYF
13 | TRBJ2-7 | TRBD1 | TRBV10-3 | . | TGTGCCATCAGGGACAGGGGGAAGTACGAGCAGTACTTC | CAIRDRGKYEQYF
16 | TRBJ2-5 | TRBD2 | TRBV20-1 | few | TGCAGTGCTAACGGACTAGCGGGATTGTACCAAGAGACCCAGTACTTC | CSANGLAGLYQETQYF
17 | TRBJ2-7 | TRBD1 | TRBV5-8 | . | TGTGCCAGCAGCTCCAACGGACAGGGAGCGGGCTCCTACGAGCAGTACTTC | CASSSNGQGAGSYEQYF
14 | TRBJ2-6 | TRBD1 | TRBV29-1 | . | TGCAGCGTTCAGGGGGCCCCTGGGGCCAACGTCCTGACTTTC | CSVQGAPGANVLTF
15 | TRBJ2-3 | TRBD2 | TRBV4-2 | . | TGTGCCAGCAGCCGGGGACTACAAAGCACAGATACGCAGTATTTT | CASSRGLQSTDTQYF